The clone carrying this T cell receptor (beta chain) was detected a few times. This CDR3 is 12 amino acids long. Germline V gene data show CDR1 as SEHNR and CDR2 as FQNEAQ (reference sequence). Trimming cost V 1 base and J 14 bases, with 14 bases left between them. This sample was included in a study of T-cell reconstitution after alpha-beta-depleted transplantation in children. As it was prepared, the TCRbeta library received unique molecular identifiers. Each CDR3 protein is one row after TCRdb ran MiXCR on the PCR reads. Of a few hundred thousand distinct CDR3 sequences in the sample, about 9.4% are singletons; the top ten hold less than 2.5%.

This TCR derives from a human donor who donated a stem cell graft to a child with acute lymphoblastic leukemia. The chain links TRBV7-9 to TRBJ1-2; D not certain. This sample comprised PBMCs from the stem cell graft donor, obtained from the stem cell graft. The CDR3 protein is CASSLDSIASTF. The CDR3 DNA sequence: TGTGCCAGCAGCTTAGACTCTATAGCTTCAACCTTC.